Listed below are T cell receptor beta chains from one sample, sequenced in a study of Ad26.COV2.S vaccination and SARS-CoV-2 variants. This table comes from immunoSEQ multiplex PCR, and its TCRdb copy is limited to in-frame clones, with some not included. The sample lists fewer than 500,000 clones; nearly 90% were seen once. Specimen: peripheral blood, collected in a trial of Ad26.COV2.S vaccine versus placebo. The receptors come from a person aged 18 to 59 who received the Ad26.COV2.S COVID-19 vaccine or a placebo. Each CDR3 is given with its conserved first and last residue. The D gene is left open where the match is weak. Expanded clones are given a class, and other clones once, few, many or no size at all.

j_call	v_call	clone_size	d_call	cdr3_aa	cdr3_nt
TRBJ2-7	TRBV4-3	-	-	CASSSLPLHEQYF	TGCGCCAGCAGCTCCCTCCCTCTTCACGAGCAGTACTTC
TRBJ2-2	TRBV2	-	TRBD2	CASTLAGGFDTGELFF	TGTGCCAGCACCCTAGCGGGGGGGTTTGACACCGGGGAGCTGTTTTTT
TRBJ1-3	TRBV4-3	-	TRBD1	CASSHDRDSGNTIYF	TGCGCCAGCAGCCACGACAGGGACTCTGGAAACACCATATATTTT
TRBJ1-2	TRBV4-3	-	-	CASSYDGLRVEYGYTF	TGCGCCAGCAGCTACGACGGGCTCCGAGTAGAATATGGCTACACCTTC
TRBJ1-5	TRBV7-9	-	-	CASSLGGGNQPQHF	TGTGCCAGCAGCTTAGGCGGGGGGAATCAGCCCCAGCATTTT
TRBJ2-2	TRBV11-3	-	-	CASSGGRETGELFF	TGTGCCAGCAGCGGAGGTCGGGAAACCGGGGAGCTGTTTTTT
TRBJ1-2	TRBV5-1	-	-	CASSLAPQGPLGYGYTF	TGCGCCAGCAGCTTGGCCCCGCAGGGACCCCTCGGCTATGGCTACACCTTC
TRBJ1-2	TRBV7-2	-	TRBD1	CASSLARDRGGYTF	TGTGCCAGCAGCTTAGCGAGGGACAGGGGTGGCTACACCTTC
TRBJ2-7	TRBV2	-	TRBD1	CASREQGIGEQYF	TGTGCCAGCAGGGAACAGGGGATTGGGGAGCAGTACTTC
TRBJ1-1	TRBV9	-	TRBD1	CASSGRTGPEAFF	TGTGCCAGCAGCGGAAGGACAGGGCCAGAAGCTTTCTTT
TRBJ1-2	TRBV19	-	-	CASSKTANYGYTF	TGTGCCAGTAGTAAAACAGCTAACTATGGCTACACCTTC
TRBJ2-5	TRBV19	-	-	CASSQELLLQETQYF	TGTGCCAGTAGCCAGGAGTTACTCCTACAAGAGACCCAGTACTTC
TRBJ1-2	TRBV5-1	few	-	CASSLRNNYGYTF	TGCGCCAGCAGCTTGAGGAATAACTATGGCTACACCTTC
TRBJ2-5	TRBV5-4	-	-	CASSLPSGHRETQYF	TGTGCCAGCAGCTTGCCCTCGGGACATCGAGAGACCCAGTACTTC
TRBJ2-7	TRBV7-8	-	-	CASSKAVQGTYEQYF	TGTGCCAGCAGCAAAGCCGTACAGGGAACCTACGAGCAGTACTTC
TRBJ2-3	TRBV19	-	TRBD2	CASSIVGSGGADTQYF	TGTGCCAGTAGTATAGTGGGTAGCGGGGGGGCAGATACGCAGTATTTT
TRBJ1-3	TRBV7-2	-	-	CASSLAYLSGGGNTIYF	TGTGCCAGCAGCTTAGCCTACTTGAGCGGGGGTGGAAACACCATATATTTT
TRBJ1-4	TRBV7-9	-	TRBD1	CASTYTGGHEKLFF	TGTGCCAGCACCTACACAGGGGGTCACGAAAAACTGTTTTTT
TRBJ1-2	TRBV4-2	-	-	CASSQDSQRRLGYTF	TGTGCCAGCAGCCAAGATTCGCAACGGAGGCTTGGCTACACCTTC
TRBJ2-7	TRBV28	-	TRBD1	CASSRDRGGEQYF	TGTGCCAGCAGCCGGGACAGGGGGGGCGAGCAGTACTTC
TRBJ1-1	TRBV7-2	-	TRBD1	CASSLVPGQGGDTEAFF	TGTGCCAGCAGCTTAGTTCCGGGACAGGGGGGGGACACTGAAGCTTTCTTT
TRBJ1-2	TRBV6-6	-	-	CASSYFGDDGYTF	TGTGCCAGCAGTTACTTCGGGGACGATGGCTACACCTTC
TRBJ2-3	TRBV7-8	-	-	CASSLGTRVSTDTQYF	TGTGCCAGCAGCTTAGGGACAAGGGTTAGCACAGATACGCAGTATTTT
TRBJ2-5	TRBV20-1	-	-	CSARMGETQYF	TGCAGTGCTAGGATGGGGGAGACCCAGTACTTC
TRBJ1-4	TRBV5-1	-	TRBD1	CASSLEGQLNEKLFF	TGCGCCAGCAGCTTGGAGGGACAGCTTAATGAAAAACTGTTTTTT
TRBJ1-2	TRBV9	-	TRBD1	CASSVASTGQGGDYGYTF	TGTGCCAGCAGCGTAGCTAGTACTGGACAGGGGGGTGACTATGGCTACACCTTC
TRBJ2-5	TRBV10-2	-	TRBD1	CASSPRTGQETQYF	TGCGCCAGCAGTCCACGGACAGGCCAAGAGACCCAGTACTTC
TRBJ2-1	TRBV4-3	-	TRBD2	CASSPFLTGTSGAHEQFF	TGCGCCAGCAGCCCATTTCTTACCGGGACTAGCGGGGCTCATGAGCAGTTCTTC
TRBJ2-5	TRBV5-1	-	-	CASSFRGGKLQETQYF	TGCGCCAGCAGCTTTCGTGGCGGGAAACTCCAAGAGACCCAGTACTTC
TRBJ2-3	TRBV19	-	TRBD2	CASTPRPGGWDTQYF	TGTGCCAGTACCCCTAGACCGGGGGGATGGGATACGCAGTATTTT
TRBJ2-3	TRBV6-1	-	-	CASSALGPRVFTDTQYF	TGTGCCAGCAGTGCCCTCGGCCCTCGCGTCTTCACAGATACGCAGTATTTT
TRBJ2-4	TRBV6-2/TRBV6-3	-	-	CASSYTDRDLAKNIQYF	TGTGCCAGCAGTTACACTGACCGTGACCTAGCCAAAAACATTCAGTACTTC
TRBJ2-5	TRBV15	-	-	CATSREGGGQRQTQYF	TGTGCCACCAGCAGAGAAGGTGGAGGGCAGCGGCAGACCCAGTACTTC
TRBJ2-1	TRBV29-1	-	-	CSVRSAASSYNEQFF	TGCAGCGTTCGATCAGCAGCCTCCTCCTACAATGAGCAGTTCTTC
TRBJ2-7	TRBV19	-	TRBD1	CASSFGWDSAYEQYF	TGTGCCAGTAGTTTCGGGTGGGACAGCGCCTACGAGCAGTACTTC
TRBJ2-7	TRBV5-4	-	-	CASSPGTTSYEQYF	TGTGCCAGCAGCCCCGGGACGACTTCCTACGAGCAGTACTTC
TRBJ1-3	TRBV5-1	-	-	CASSPWKVGSGNTIYF	TGCGCCAGCAGCCCGTGGAAGGTCGGCTCTGGAAACACCATATATTTT
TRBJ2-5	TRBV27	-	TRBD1	CASSLRGPGETQYF	TGTGCCAGCAGTTTAAGGGGGCCGGGAGAGACCCAGTACTTC
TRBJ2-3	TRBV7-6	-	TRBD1	CASSLEVARTGNADTQYF	TGTGCCAGCAGCTTAGAGGTCGCCCGGACAGGAAACGCAGATACGCAGTATTTT
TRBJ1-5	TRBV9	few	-	CASSVMGVGQPQHF	TGTGCCAGCAGCGTAATGGGGGTAGGTCAGCCCCAGCATTTT
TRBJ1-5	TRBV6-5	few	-	CASSSRTRAQPQHF	TGTGCCAGCAGTTCCCGGACCCGGGCCCAGCCCCAGCATTTT
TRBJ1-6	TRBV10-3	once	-	CAISDRGHTYDSPLHF	TGTGCCATCAGTGACCGGGGACACACCTACGATTCACCCCTCCACTTT
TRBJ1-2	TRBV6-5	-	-	CASSLVPYGYTF	TGTGCCAGCAGTCTCGTCCCCTATGGCTACACCTTC
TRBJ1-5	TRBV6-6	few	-	CASSYQGANQPQHF	TGTGCCAGCAGTTACCAGGGCGCCAATCAGCCCCAGCATTTT
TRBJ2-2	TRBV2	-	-	CASSEAETDTGELFF	TGTGCCAGCAGTGAAGCGGAAACGGACACCGGGGAGCTGTTTTTT